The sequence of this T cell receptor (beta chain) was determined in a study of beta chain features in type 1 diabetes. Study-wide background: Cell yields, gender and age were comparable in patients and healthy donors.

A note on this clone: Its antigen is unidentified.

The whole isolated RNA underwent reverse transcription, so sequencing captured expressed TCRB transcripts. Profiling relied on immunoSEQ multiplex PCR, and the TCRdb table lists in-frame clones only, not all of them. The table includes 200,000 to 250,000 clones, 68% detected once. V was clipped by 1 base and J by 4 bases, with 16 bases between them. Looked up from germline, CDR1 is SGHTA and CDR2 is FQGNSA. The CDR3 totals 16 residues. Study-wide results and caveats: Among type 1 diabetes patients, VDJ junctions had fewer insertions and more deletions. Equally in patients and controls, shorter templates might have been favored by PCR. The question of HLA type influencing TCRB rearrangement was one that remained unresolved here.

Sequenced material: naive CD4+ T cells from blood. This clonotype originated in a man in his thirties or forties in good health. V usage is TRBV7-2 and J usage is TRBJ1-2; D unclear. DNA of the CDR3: TGTGCCAGCAGCTTAGTTCGTCTCCGGGTTAGCTATGGCTACACCTTC. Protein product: CASSLVRLRVSYGYTF.